A single sample gave rise to the 11 T cell receptor beta chains below, sequenced in a study of shared clonotypes between healthy human individuals. Profiling relied on immunoSEQ multiplex PCR, and the TCRdb table lists in-frame clones only, not all of them. The profile shows approximately 1.5 million clones, approximately 98.5% of them singletons. Sequencing input: naive CD4+ T cells sorted from blood. The subset was: CD45RA+ positively selected. These receptors all stem from a man under 40 in good health.

This chain uses TRBV5-1 with TRBJ2-7; D remains unclear. V shed 1 base and J shed 12 bases, with 14 bases lying between them. Germline assignment: CDR1 SGHRS and CDR2 YFSETQ. The CDR3 runs to 12 residues. CDR3 bases: TGCGCCAGCAGCTTGCAAGGGATTGATCTGTACTTC. Its protein is CASSLQGIDLYF.

This clone is a singleton in its sample. This sequence joins TRBV7-9 and TRBJ2-3; D is unclear. Between the trimmed V and J ends, which lost 1 base and 0 bases, there was a span of 2 bases. CDR3 size: 13 residues. CDR1 and CDR2 (germline): SEHNR, FQNEAQ (reference sequence). The CDR3 nucleotides read TGTGCCAGCAGCTTAGAGAGCACAGATACGCAGTATTTT. It encodes CASSLESTDTQYF.

The chain recombines TRBV7-3 with TRBJ2-1; 10 bases fit TRBD2. J lost 6 bases, V lost 5 bases, and 7 bases had no gene match. The CDR3 extends over 15 amino acids. CDR1 is SGHTA, CDR2 FQGTGA, per germline. CDR3 DNA sequence: TGTGCCAGCAGCGGCGGCAGACTAGCGGGCAATGAGCAGTTCTTC. It translates to CASSGGRLAGNEQFF. Full variable domain (missing parts from reference TRBV7-3 and TRBJ2-1): GAGVSQTPSNKVTEKGKYVELRCDPISGHTALYWYRQSLGQGPEFLIYFQGTGAADDSGLPNDRFFAVRPEGSVSTLKIQRTERGDSAVYLCASSGGRLAGNEQFFGPGTRLTVL.

The chain's CDR3 is CASRERTSGPAKNIQYF. The DNA of the CDR3 is TGCGCCAGCAGAGAACGGACTAGCGGACCAGCCAAAAACATTCAGTACTTC. V usage is TRBV10-1 and J usage is TRBJ2-4; 10 bases match TRBD2. J was trimmed by 0 bases and V by 6 bases; bases with no gene match: 8. The CDR3 covers 17 residues. Per the germline V gene, CDR1 is WNHNN and CDR2 is SYGVQD (reference sequence).

The V call is TRBV27, the J call TRBJ2-5, with D unclear. The V gene's germline CDR1 is MNHEY and CDR2 SMNVEV (reference sequence). This CDR3 contains 11 residues. Trimming took 3 bases from V and 5 from J, leaving 4 bases between them. CDR3 sequence (DNA): TGTGCCAGCAGTTTTGCGGAGACCCAGTACTTC. It is translated as CASSFAETQYF.

This chain joins TRBV28 and TRBJ1-4, with D maybe TRBD1 (5 bases). V was pared by 5 bases and J by 4 bases, with 11 bases between. Germline V gene lookup returns CDR1 MDHEN and CDR2 SYDVKM. This CDR3 has 14 residues. The CDR3 region has the DNA TGTGCCAGCAGTAGCGGGACTCGTAATGAAAAACTGTTTTTT. This translates into CASSSGTRNEKLFF.

The chain carries TRBV28 and TRBJ2-7; D might be TRBD2 (6 bases). Per the germline V gene, CDR1 is MDHEN and CDR2 is SYDVKM. CDR3 size: 15 residues. Trimming removed 6 bases from V and 6 bases from J, with 21 bases in between. CDR3 nucleotides: TGTGCCAGCAGCCACCCCCGGTCGCTCGGGAGCGAGCAGTACTTC. It codes for CASSHPRSLGSEQYF.

About this clone: This specimen includes other DNA sequences encoding the same CDR3. This chain joins TRBV5-1 and TRBJ2-1; TRBD2 agrees at 10 bases. Germline V gene data show CDR1 as SGHRS and CDR2 as YFSETQ. This CDR3 comprises 15 residues. After removal of 2 bases from V and 7 bases from J, the junction contained 6 bases not matched to a gene. The CDR3 loop reads CASSFLAGVGNEQFF. CDR3 in DNA: TGCGCCAGCAGCTTTCTAGCGGGAGTGGGTAATGAGCAGTTCTTC.

The CDR3 nucleotides are TGTGCCAGCAGACACTCCGGGACTAGCGCATATGGTTTCACCGGGGAGCTGTTTTTT. It specifies CASRHSGTSAYGFTGELFF. The gene calls are TRBV28 and TRBJ2-2; 10 positions match TRBD2. CDR3 length: 19 residues. With V trimmed by 6 bases and J by 4 bases, 17 bases remained unmatched. CDR1 and CDR2 (germline): MDHEN, SYDVKM.

The rearrangement joins TRBV18 to TRBJ1-1; TRBD1 might be the D (6 bases). V was shortened by 3 bases and J by 7 bases, with 15 bases between the two germline ends. The CDR3 contains 14 residues. Germline lookup yields CDR1 KGHSH and CDR2 LQKENI. The CDR3 DNA sequence: TGTGCCAGCTCACCTTATGAACAGGGCGTTGAAGCTTTCTTT. It is translated as CASSPYEQGVEAFF.

V gene TRBV7-7 combines with J gene TRBJ2-5; D is perhaps TRBD1 or TRBD2 (5 bases each). Germline V CDR1 and CDR2: SSHAT, FNYEAQ (reference sequence). Trimming pared 2 bases from V and 5 bases from J, leaving 27 bases between. The CDR3 is 19 residues long. Here the CDR3 reads CASSLRFTSYRRRRETQYF. Here the CDR3 DNA reads TGTGCCAGCAGCTTAAGGTTTACGAGTTACAGGCGGAGGAGGGAGACCCAGTACTTC.